The 16 T cell receptor beta chains given below trace back to one sample, sequenced in a study of blood T cells in healthy people across ages. A J-beta primer mix and a sample-barcoded 5' primer were used in a second PCR of about 7 to 12 cycles. TCRdb redid the calling of the 5' RACE reads with MiXCR, one entry per CDR3 protein. The repertoire holds more than 550,000 distinct CDR3 sequences, with around a fifth as singletons. The source material was blood. These receptors originate from a man between 65 and 85 years old in good health.

The rearrangement links TRBV7-9 to TRBJ1-4; TRBD1 matches 8 bases. The junction had 7 bases not matched to a gene; V was cut back by 5 bases and J by 8 bases. CDR1 SEHNR and CDR2 FQNEAQ come from the germline V gene (reference sequence). This CDR3 region has 14 residues. CDR3 loop: CASSPRTGLEKLFF. The CDR3 DNA reads TGTGCCAGCAGCCCCCGGACAGGGCTCGAAAAACTGTTTTTT.

This clonotype was seen only a few times. The chain joins TRBV6-6 to TRBJ1-3; D call uncertain. CDR3 length equals 16 residues. From germline, CDR1 is MNHNY and CDR2 SVGAGI (reference sequence). Trimming removed 5 bases from V and 0 bases from J, with 14 bases in between. CDR3 DNA sequence: TGTGCCAGCAGTGCCAAGGGCCCTAGCTCTGGAAACACCATATATTTT. Translating it yields CASSAKGPSSGNTIYF.

This clonotype was found a few times. The gene calls are TRBV11-2 and TRBJ2-4; possible D gene TRBD2, 5 bases. Trimming took off 0 bases at V and 6 bases at J, with 12 bases between the two ends. The CDR3 consists of 15 residues. Looked up from germline, CDR1 is SGHAT and CDR2 is FQNNGV. The CDR3 sequence is CASSLEAVGVNIQYF. The CDR3 DNA reads TGTGCCAGCAGCTTAGAGGCGGTCGGGGTAAACATTCAGTACTTC.

This clonotype was seen more than once but under ten times. This chain connects TRBV29-1 to TRBJ1-6; TRBD1 is a possible D gene (5 bases). The V end lost 6 bases, the J end lost 8 bases, and 23 bases lay between the germline ends. Germline values: CDR1 SQVTM, CDR2 ANQGSEA. CDR3 size: 16 residues. In DNA form, the CDR3 reads TGCAGCGTCCACCATCCATCGACAGAATACTATTCACCCCTCCACTTT. Translated: CSVHHPSTEYYSPLHF. The full variable domain, its missing parts supplied by reference TRBV29-1 and TRBJ1-6, is SAVISQKPSRDICQRGTSLTIQCQVDSQVTMMFWYRQQPGQSLTLIATANQGSEATYESGFVIDKFPISRPNLTFSTLTVSNMSPEDSSIYLCSVHHPSTEYYSPLHFGNGTRLTVT.

This sequence joins TRBV25-1 and TRBJ2-3; 8 bases map to TRBD2. V was clipped by 0 bases and J by 8 bases; unmatched bases: 7. The CDR3 spans 15 residues. CDR1 and CDR2 (germline): MGHDK, SYGVNS. CDR3 sequence reads: CASSEYVAGGRTQYF. The CDR3 DNA is TGTGCCAGCAGTGAATATGTGGCGGGGGGACGTACGCAGTATTTT. Full variable domain (remainder filled in from reference TRBV25-1 and TRBJ2-3): EADIYQTPRYLVIGTGKKITLECSQTMGHDKMYWYQQDPGMELHLIHYSYGVNSTEKGDLSSESTVSRIRTEHFPLTLESARPSHTSQYLCASSEYVAGGRTQYFGPGTRLTVL.

The V gene is TRBV12-3 or TRBV12-4, the J gene TRBJ1-5; D may be TRBD1 (5 bases). Trimming removed 2 bases from V and 1 base from J, with 18 bases in between. The CDR3 has 18 amino acids. Here the CDR3 DNA reads TGTGCCAGCAGTTTATCGAGCAAGACAGCTATAAGCAATCAGCCCCAGCATTTT. This gives the protein CASSLSSKTAISNQPQHF.

This clonotype was found a few times. CDR3 amino acids: CATGTGGTYGYTF. In nucleotides, the CDR3 is TGTGCCACCGGGACAGGGGGGACCTATGGCTACACCTTC. The chain couples TRBV28 to TRBJ1-2; 11 bases map to TRBD1. V shed 10 bases and J 4 bases; nucleotides not matched to a gene: 5. This CDR3 region has 13 residues. Germline loops: CDR1 MDHEN, CDR2 SYDVKM.

CDR3 nucleotide sequence: TGTGCCAGCAGCGCCCAGGGGACAGGGGTTACTGAAGCTTTCTTT. Its protein product is CASSAQGTGVTEAFF. J is TRBJ1-1 and V is TRBV9; TRBD1 aligns across 10 bases. CDR3 length: 15 amino acids. V lost 3 bases to trimming and J lost 5 bases; unmatched junction nucleotides: 7. Germline V gives CDR1 SGDLS, CDR2 YYNGEE.

The chain joins TRBV9 to TRBJ1-2; D remains ambiguous. Germline assignment: CDR1 SGDLS and CDR2 YYNGEE. V was shortened by 0 bases and J by 3 bases, with 6 bases between the two germline ends. The CDR3 covers 13 residues. The CDR3 DNA follows: TGTGCCAGCAGCGTAGGGGCGGACTATGGCTACACCTTC. Protein sequence: CASSVGADYGYTF.

V and J are TRBV12-3 or TRBV12-4 and TRBJ2-1; D is perhaps TRBD1 or TRBD2 (5 bases each). The CDR3 is 17 amino acids. V was trimmed by 5 bases and J by 0 bases, leaving 17 bases between them. Written as DNA, the CDR3 is TGTGCCAGCAGTCCCAGGGTGCAGGGAGTCTCCTACAATGAGCAGTTCTTC. Amino acid sequence: CASSPRVQGVSYNEQFF.

A few counts support this clonotype. V is TRBV25-1 and J is TRBJ1-4; possible D gene TRBD1, 5 bases. The CDR3 extends over 14 amino acids. CDR1 is MGHDK, CDR2 SYGVNS, per germline. Trimming shortened V by 4 bases and J by 8 bases, and 14 bases separated the two germline ends. CDR3 nucleotide sequence: TGTGCCAGCAGTGCTTGGGGGGGGGAAGAAAAACTGTTTTTT. Its protein product is CASSAWGGEEKLFF. Full variable domain (remainder filled in from reference TRBV25-1 and TRBJ1-4): EADIYQTPRYLVIGTGKKITLECSQTMGHDKMYWYQQDPGMELHLIHYSYGVNSTEKGDLSSESTVSRIRTEHFPLTLESARPSHTSQYLCASSAWGGEEKLFFGSGTQLSVL.

The chain employs TRBV7-6 and TRBJ1-4, with 10 bases that match TRBD1. The germline gives CDR1 SGHVS, CDR2 FNYEAQ. The CDR3 runs 16 residues. J gave up 8 bases and V 3 bases, and 9 bases lay outside the gene matches. CDR3 nucleotide sequence: TGTGCCAGCAGCTTGGTGGTGGGGACAGGGGACGAAAAACTGTTTTTT. Its protein product is CASSLVVGTGDEKLFF.

This rearrangement joins TRBV27 to TRBJ1-6; TRBD1 is a possible D gene (6 bases). V dropped 8 bases and J dropped 10 bases, with 18 bases sitting between them. The CDR3 is 14 residues long. CDR1 MNHEY and CDR2 SMNVEV come from the germline V gene (reference sequence). The CDR3 sequence: CASGPGGLGSPLHF. In nucleotides, the CDR3 is TGTGCCAGCGGACCGGGGGGCCTAGGGTCACCCCTCCACTTT.

The chain is built from TRBV5-1 and TRBJ2-1; TRBD2 is a possible D gene (6 bases). The V end lost 0 bases, the J end lost 0 bases, and 10 bases lay between the germline ends. The germline V gene has CDR1 SGHRS and CDR2 YFSETQ. The CDR3 spans 16 residues. The CDR3 DNA reads as TGCGCCAGCAGCTTGGCTGGCGGGACCTCCTACAATGAGCAGTTCTTC. Protein product: CASSLAGGTSYNEQFF.

The rearrangement joins TRBV20-1 to TRBJ1-1, with 8 positions matching TRBD1. V gave up 7 bases and J gave up 3 bases; unmatched junction bases: 7. Germline CDR1 reads DFQATT; CDR2 reads SNEGSKA (reference sequence). This CDR3 has 13 amino acids. The DNA of the CDR3 is TGCAGTGACCCGGACAGGGAGGACACTGAAGCTTTCTTT. This translates into CSDPDREDTEAFF.

The gene calls are TRBV2 and TRBJ2-7; D unclear. Trimming stripped 5 bases from V and 4 bases from J, with 9 bases between. The CDR3 is 12 amino acids. The germline V gene has CDR1 SNHLY and CDR2 FYNNEI. CDR3 sequence (DNA): TGTGCCAGCAGTCAGACAAATTACGAGCAGTACGTC. It encodes CASSQTNYEQYV.